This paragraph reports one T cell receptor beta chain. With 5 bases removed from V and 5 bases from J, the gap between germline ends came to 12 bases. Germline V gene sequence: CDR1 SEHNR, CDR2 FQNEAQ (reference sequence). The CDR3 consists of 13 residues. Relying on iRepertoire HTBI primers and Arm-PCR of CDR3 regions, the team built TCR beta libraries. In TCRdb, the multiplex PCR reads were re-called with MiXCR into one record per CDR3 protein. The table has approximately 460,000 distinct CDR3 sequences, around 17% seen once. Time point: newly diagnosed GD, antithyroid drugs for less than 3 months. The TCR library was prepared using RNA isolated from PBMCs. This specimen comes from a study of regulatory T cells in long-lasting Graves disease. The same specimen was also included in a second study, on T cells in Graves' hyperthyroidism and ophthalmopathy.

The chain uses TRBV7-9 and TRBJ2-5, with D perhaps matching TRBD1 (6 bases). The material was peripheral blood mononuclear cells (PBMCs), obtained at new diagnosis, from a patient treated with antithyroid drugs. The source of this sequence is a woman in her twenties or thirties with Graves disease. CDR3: CASSHRVGETQYF. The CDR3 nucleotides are TGTGCCAGCAGCCACAGGGTGGGGGAGACCCAGTACTTC.